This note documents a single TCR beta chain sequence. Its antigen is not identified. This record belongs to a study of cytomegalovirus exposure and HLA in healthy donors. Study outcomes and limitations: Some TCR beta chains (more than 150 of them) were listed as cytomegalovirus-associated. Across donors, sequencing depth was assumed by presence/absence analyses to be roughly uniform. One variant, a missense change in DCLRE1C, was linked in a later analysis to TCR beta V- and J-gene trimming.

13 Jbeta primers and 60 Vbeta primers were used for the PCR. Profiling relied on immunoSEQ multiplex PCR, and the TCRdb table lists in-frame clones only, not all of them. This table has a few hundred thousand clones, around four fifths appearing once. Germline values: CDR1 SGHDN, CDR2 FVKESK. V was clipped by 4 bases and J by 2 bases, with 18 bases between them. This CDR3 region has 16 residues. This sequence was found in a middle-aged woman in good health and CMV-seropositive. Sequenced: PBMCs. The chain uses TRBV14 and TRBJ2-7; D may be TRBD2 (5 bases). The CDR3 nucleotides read TGTGCCAGCAGCCCTAGCTTGGCCGGCCCCACCTACGAGCAGTACTTC. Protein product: CASSPSLAGPTYEQYF.